Listed here are 21 T cell receptor beta chains from one sample, sequenced in a study of T cell responses to AZD1222 COVID-19 vaccine. Repertoires were generated with immunoSEQ multiplex PCR, while TCRdb's copy carries only in-frame clones and drops some. Here the sample spans about 120,000 clones, around 87% being singletons. Sequences were derived from peripheral blood, sampled on day 0 of AZD1222 vaccination. The receptors stem from an adult in good health.

J is TRBJ2-7 and V is TRBV28; 12 nucleotides line up with TRBD2. Trimming took 8 bases from V and 11 from J; bases not matched to a gene: 7. Germline CDR1 is MDHEN and CDR2 is SYDVKM. CDR3 length equals 12 residues. DNA of the CDR3: TGTGCCAGCCGGACTAGCGGGACTTCTGAGTACTTC. This sequence encodes CASRTSGTSEYF.

The V and J genes are TRBV2 and TRBJ2-5; D is perhaps TRBD2 (6 bases). Germline lookup yields CDR1 SNHLY and CDR2 FYNNEI. The length of the CDR3 is 13 residues. V lost 5 bases and J 2 bases, leaving 9 bases between the germline ends. CDR3 amino acids: CASSRAGQETQYF. The DNA for the CDR3 is TGTGCCAGCAGTCGAGCGGGTCAAGAGACCCAGTACTTC.

This clone came up many times. This sequence joins TRBV7-2 and TRBJ2-7, with D possibly being TRBD2 (5 bases). Germline CDR1 and CDR2: SGHTA and FQGNSA. The V and J ends lost 5 bases and 3 bases respectively, with 17 bases between them. The CDR3 has 15 amino acids. CDR3 sequence (DNA): TGTGCCAGCAGCGTCCGGGATACGTCACTCTACGAGCAGTACTTC. Its protein is CASSVRDTSLYEQYF.

The chain is built from TRBV5-1 and TRBJ2-7; D is perhaps TRBD1 (7 bases). This CDR3 spans 16 amino acids. CDR1 is SGHRS, CDR2 YFSETQ, per germline. V was cut by 4 bases and J by 7 bases, with 24 bases left in between. CDR3 in DNA: TGCGCCAGCAGCCTGCGGACAGGAGGAGGGTTGAAAGAGCAGTACTTC. Its protein product is CASSLRTGGGLKEQYF.

This clone is labeled as medium-sized. This rearrangement joins TRBV27 to TRBJ2-1; tentatively, D is TRBD1 (6 bases). CDR3 size: 14 residues. V lost 1 base and J lost 5, with 9 bases in between. Germline values: CDR1 MNHEY, CDR2 SMNVEV (reference sequence). The CDR3 DNA sequence: TGTGCCAGCAGTTTATGGACAGCAAACAATGAGCAGTTCTTC. Translating it yields CASSLWTANNEQFF.

This clone came up once. The CDR3 loop reads CAISESGYSGSPLHF. DNA of the CDR3: TGTGCCATCAGTGAGTCGGGTTACAGTGGTTCACCCCTCCACTTT. V gene TRBV10-3 combines with J gene TRBJ1-6; D gene uncertain. CDR1 and CDR2 from the germline V gene are ENHRY and SYGVKD. The CDR3 covers 15 residues. Trimming cost V 0 bases and J 9 bases, with 12 bases left between them.

This rearrangement joins TRBV27 to TRBJ1-2; 10 bases align to TRBD1. Germline CDR1 and CDR2: MNHEY and SMNVEV (reference sequence). The CDR3 loop spans 15 amino acids. V shed 4 bases, J shed 6 bases, and the junction held 8 bases outside the gene matches. For the CDR3, the DNA is TGTGCCAGCAGTTCCGCCGGGACAGGGGAGAATGGCTACACCTTC. Its protein product is CASSSAGTGENGYTF.

The gene calls are TRBV5-4 and TRBJ1-2, with D possibly TRBD1 on 5 matching bases. This CDR3 is 15 amino acids long. The germline gives CDR1 SGHNT, CDR2 YYREEE (reference sequence). V was cut by 0 bases and J by 4 bases, with 13 bases left in between. The CDR3: CASSLVGGVRYGYTF. CDR3 bases: TGTGCCAGCAGCTTGGTTGGGGGAGTTCGCTATGGCTACACCTTC.

This clone was seen a few times. The chain employs TRBV4-3 and TRBJ2-2; D remains ambiguous. From germline, CDR1 is LGHNA and CDR2 YSLEER. The CDR3 is 17 amino acids. V lost 0 bases, J lost 1 base, and 12 bases lay in between. DNA for the CDR3: TGCGCCAGCAGCCAAGATATAGCCCATTGGAACACCGGGGAGCTGTTTTTT. This translates into CASSQDIAHWNTGELFF.

The gene calls are TRBV3-1 (or the pseudogene TRBV3-2) and TRBJ1-5, with no clear D. Germline V lookup: CDR1 LGHDT, CDR2 YNNKEL (reference sequence). Trimming cost V 0 bases and J 3 bases, with 9 bases left between them. This CDR3 spans 15 amino acids. The CDR3 is CASSQDGGPNQPQHF. CDR3 bases: TGTGCCAGCAGCCAAGACGGCGGTCCCAATCAGCCCCAGCATTTT.

The V gene is TRBV5-1, the J gene TRBJ2-1; 8 bases align to TRBD2. This CDR3 comprises 14 residues. Germline V gives CDR1 SGHRS, CDR2 YFSETQ. The J segment lost 10 bases and the V segment lost 4 bases, leaving 10 bases of the junction unmatched. The CDR3 is CASSPLRAGGEQFF. The CDR3 nucleotides are TGCGCCAGCAGCCCCCTTCGGGCGGGAGGCGAGCAGTTCTTC.

This clone has only a few counts. Other DNA sequences in the sample encode the same CDR3. This CDR3 reads CASSFGTDTQYF. The CDR3 nucleotides read TGTGCCAGCAGCTTTGGCACAGATACGCAGTATTTT. The chain recombines TRBV11-2 with TRBJ2-3; the D is unclear. The CDR3 is 12 residues long. Trimming shortened V by 3 bases and J by 1 base, and 2 bases separated the two germline ends. Germline-derived CDR1 and CDR2 are SGHAT and FQNNGV.

The genes are TRBV4-1 and TRBJ2-2; 12 nucleotides align to TRBD2. Germline CDR1 reads MGHRA; CDR2 reads YSYEKL. The CDR3 length is 16 residues. V trimming: 3 bases; J trimming: 6 bases; junction bases outside the gene matches: 5. The CDR3 DNA sequence: TGCGCCAGCAGCCAGCGACTAGCGGGGGCTCCCGGGGAGCTGTTTTTT. Its translation is CASSQRLAGAPGELFF.

This clone came up once. This sequence joins TRBV3-1 (or the pseudogene TRBV3-2) and TRBJ1-1; D gene unclear. Trimming left V 1 base short and J 1 base short, with 7 bases between. The CDR3 runs to 14 residues. Germline values: CDR1 LGHDT, CDR2 YNNKEL (reference sequence). The CDR3, as DNA: TGTGCCAGCAGCCAAGGGTGGCGGAACACTGAAGCTTTCTTT. Its translation: CASSQGWRNTEAFF.

The J gene is TRBJ1-4, the V gene TRBV4-2; a possible D gene is TRBD1 (6 bases). CDR1 and CDR2 from the germline V gene are LGHNA and YNFKEQ. Trimming stripped 7 bases from V and 7 bases from J, with 22 bases between. The CDR3 length is 16 residues. The CDR3 DNA reads as TGTGCCAGCACTGGATACAGGGACGGGAACGGTGAAAAACTGTTTTTT. Translated: CASTGYRDGNGEKLFF.

This clone was seen many times. The chain is built from TRBV2 and TRBJ2-2; 7 bases match TRBD1. The junction had 12 bases not matched to a gene; V was cut back by 6 bases and J by 5 bases. CDR3 length equals 16 residues. In germline, CDR1 is SNHLY, CDR2 FYNNEI. The CDR3 loop is CASSRETGWTTGELFF. The CDR3 nucleotides read TGTGCCAGCAGCAGGGAGACAGGGTGGACGACCGGGGAGCTGTTTTTT.

This sequence joins TRBV6-5 and TRBJ2-2; D not certain. The CDR3 totals 12 residues. Germline V gives CDR1 MNHEY, CDR2 SVGAGI. Trimming removed 6 bases from V and 3 bases from J, with 5 bases in between. Written as DNA, the CDR3 is TGTGCCAGCAGCCTAGACACCGGGGAGCTGTTTTTT. This translates into CASSLDTGELFF.

The chain has TRBV3-1 (or the pseudogene TRBV3-2) and TRBJ2-3, with D possibly called TRBD1 or TRBD2 (5 bases each). V gave up 0 bases and J gave up 0 bases, with 7 bases separating them. The CDR3 runs to 15 residues. CDR1 is LGHDT and CDR2 is YNNKEL in the germline V gene (reference sequence). The CDR3 loop is CASSQDGASTDTQYF. DNA of the CDR3: TGTGCCAGCAGCCAAGACGGGGCTAGCACAGATACGCAGTATTTT.

This chain uses TRBV6-4 with TRBJ1-6, with D possibly being TRBD1 (6 bases). Germline V CDR1 and CDR2: MRHNA, SNTAGT. The CDR3 extends over 14 amino acids. Trimming removed 3 bases from V and 6 bases from J, with 9 bases in between. Here the CDR3 reads CASSERGSNSPLHF. The DNA for the CDR3 is TGTGCCAGCAGTGAAAGGGGGAGTAATTCACCCCTCCACTTT.

This clone was recorded once. The rearrangement uses TRBV24-1 and TRBJ1-5; tentatively, D is TRBD1 (5 bases). The CDR3 contains 13 residues. Trimming stripped 3 bases from V and 3 bases from J, with 5 bases between. Germline V gives CDR1 KGHDR, CDR2 SFDVKD. The CDR3 loop is CATSDGTNQPQHF. The CDR3 bases are TGTGCCACCAGTGATGGGACCAATCAGCCCCAGCATTTT.

The chain combines TRBV7-4 with TRBJ1-4; unclear D gene. Germline CDR1 reads SGHVT; CDR2 reads SQSDAQ. There are 16 residues in the CDR3. Deletions cut 2 bases from V and 0 bases from J, with 10 bases between. The CDR3 sequence is CASSLRGRTTNEKLFF. Here the CDR3 DNA reads TGTGCCAGCAGCTTAAGAGGGAGAACAACTAATGAAAAACTGTTTTTT. Combining the CDR3 with reference TRBV7-4 and TRBJ1-4 gives the whole variable domain GAGVSQSPRYKVAKRGRDVALRCDSISGHVTLYWYRQTLGQGSEVLTYSQSDAQRDKSGRPSGRFSAERPERSVSTLKIQRTEQGDSAVYLCASSLRGRTTNEKLFFGSGTQLSVL.